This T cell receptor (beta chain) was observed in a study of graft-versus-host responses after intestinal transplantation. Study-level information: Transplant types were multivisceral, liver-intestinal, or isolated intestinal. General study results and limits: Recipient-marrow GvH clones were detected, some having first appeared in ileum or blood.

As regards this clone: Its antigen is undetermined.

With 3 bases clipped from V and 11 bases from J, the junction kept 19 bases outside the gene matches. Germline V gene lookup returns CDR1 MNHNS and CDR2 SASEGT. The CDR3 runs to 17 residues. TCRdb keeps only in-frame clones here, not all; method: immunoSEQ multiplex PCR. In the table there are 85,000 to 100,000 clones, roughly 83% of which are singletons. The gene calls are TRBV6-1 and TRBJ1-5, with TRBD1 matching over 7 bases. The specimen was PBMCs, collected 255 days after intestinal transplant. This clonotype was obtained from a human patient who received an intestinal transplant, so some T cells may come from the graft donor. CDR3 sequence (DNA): TGTGCCAGCAGTGACCCTAGGGGGCGGAATAACAATCAAGCCCAGCATTTT. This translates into CASSDPRGRNNNQAQHF.